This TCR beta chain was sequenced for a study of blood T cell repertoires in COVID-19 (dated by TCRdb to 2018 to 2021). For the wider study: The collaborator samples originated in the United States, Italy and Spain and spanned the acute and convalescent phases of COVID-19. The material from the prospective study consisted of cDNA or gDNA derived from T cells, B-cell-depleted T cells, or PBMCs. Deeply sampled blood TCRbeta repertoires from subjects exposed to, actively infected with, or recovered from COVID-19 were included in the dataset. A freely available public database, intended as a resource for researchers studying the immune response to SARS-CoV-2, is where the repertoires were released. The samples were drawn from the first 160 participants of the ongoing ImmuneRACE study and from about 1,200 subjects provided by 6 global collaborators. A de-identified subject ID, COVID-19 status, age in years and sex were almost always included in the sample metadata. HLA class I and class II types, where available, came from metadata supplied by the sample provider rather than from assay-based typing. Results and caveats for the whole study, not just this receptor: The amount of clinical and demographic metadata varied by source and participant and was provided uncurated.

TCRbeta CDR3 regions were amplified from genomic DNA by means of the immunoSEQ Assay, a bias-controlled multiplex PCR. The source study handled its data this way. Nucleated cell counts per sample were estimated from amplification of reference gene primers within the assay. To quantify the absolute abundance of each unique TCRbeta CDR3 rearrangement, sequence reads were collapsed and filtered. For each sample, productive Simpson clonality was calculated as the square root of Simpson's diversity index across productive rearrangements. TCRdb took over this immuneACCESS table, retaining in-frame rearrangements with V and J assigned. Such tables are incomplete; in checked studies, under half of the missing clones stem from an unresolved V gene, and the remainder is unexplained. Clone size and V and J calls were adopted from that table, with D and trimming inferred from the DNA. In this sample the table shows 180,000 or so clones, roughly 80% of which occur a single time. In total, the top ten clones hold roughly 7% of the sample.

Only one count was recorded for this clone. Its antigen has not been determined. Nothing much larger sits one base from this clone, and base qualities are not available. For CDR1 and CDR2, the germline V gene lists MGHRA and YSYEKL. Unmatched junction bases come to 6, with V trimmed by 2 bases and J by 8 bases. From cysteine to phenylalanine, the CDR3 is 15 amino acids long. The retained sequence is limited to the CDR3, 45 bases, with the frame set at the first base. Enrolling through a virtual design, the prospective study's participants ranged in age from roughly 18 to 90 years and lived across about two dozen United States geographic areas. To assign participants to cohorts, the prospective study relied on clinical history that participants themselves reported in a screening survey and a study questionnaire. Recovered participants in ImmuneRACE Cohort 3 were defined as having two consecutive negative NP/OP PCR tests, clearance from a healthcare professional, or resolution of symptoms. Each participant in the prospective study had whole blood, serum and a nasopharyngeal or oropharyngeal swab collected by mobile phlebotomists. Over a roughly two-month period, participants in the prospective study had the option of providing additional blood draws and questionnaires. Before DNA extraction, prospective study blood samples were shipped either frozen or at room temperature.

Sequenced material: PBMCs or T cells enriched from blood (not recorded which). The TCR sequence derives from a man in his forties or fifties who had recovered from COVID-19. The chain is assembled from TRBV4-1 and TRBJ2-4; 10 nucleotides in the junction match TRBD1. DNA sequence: TGCGCCAGCAGCCAACCGACAGGGGGCACGGACATTCAGTACTTC. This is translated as CASSQPTGGTDIQYF.